This T cell receptor (beta chain) stems from a study of memory CD8 T cells in hepatitis C reinfection (dated by TCRdb to between 2016 and 2019). Regarding the study in general: Two consecutive HCV infections were spontaneously resolved by three donors, whereas a primary infection was cleared by two donors who then became chronically infected after reinfection. Across an HCV reinfection episode in several donors, the study followed the TCR beta repertoire of virus-specific CD8 T cells over time. Between the late 2000s and the early 2010s, about 5 reinfection cases that had stored pre-reinfection samples were identified. A case counted as HCV reinfection when an HCV RNA test came back positive after two negative tests taken at least 60 days apart. Pre-reinfection samples were taken from 55 to 20 weeks before reinfection was detected. In the reinfection study, participants who had resolved a prior HCV infection were followed every 3 months.

Receptors were amplified or captured by the immunoSEQ multiplex PCR assay. Genomic DNA was extracted from the sorted cells, and Adaptive Biotechnologies' automated high-throughput method was used to sequence the TCR beta V, D and J regions. A two-step, bias-controlled multiplex PCR was used to amplify CDR3 regions. An Illumina instrument was used to sequence the amplified TCR beta libraries. The authors processed their data as follows. Demultiplexed reads were processed to lower amplification and sequencing bias, and the IMGT database was used to assign CDR3 sequences to gene families. ImmunoSEQ software version 2.0 was used to analyze repertoire data. Out-of-frame sequences and sequences with stop codons in the CDR3 were removed from clonotype lists. Clonotypes below 0.01% frequency were excluded because they corresponded to less than one cell. To get richness, observed richness was divided by input cell number, while evenness came from dividing Shannon entropy by log observed richness. Repertoire diversity and similarity between time points were quantified using Simpson diversity and Morisita-Horn overlap indices. Clonotypes were categorized as dominant (>1%), sub-dominant (0.5-0.99%), low abundance (0.1-0.49%) or lowest abundance (<0.1%). The germline index was obtained by subtracting total nucleotide additions from total CDR3 length and then dividing the result by total CDR3 length. Drawn from immuneACCESS, this table holds only the in-frame rearrangements with V and J called that TCRdb kept. Clones are partly lost; checked studies trace under half to an unresolved V gene and leave the rest unexplained. The D gene and trimming were derived from the DNA, and the V and J assignments and clone size from that table. The sample has under 60,000 clones on record, roughly 91% of them singletons. The ten largest clones add up to roughly 0.99% of the sample.

Comment on this clone: Its target antigen remains unknown. No base qualities exist here, and no much larger clone lies one base off it.

This specimen's time point label, per the study, means: pre-reinfection, 55 to 20 weeks before reinfection detection. The sorted cells were sequenced directly ex vivo, without any in vitro expansion ahead of TCR sequencing. The donors were people who inject drugs and were enrolled in Canada's Montreal Acute Hepatitis C Cohort Study (HEPCO). As controls, total naive CD8 T cells, sorted as viable CD3+ CD8+ CD45RO-, were obtained from a couple of donors at each of the three reinfection time points. Before sorting, cryopreserved peripheral blood mononuclear cells were thawed and used as the source for purifying CD8 T cells. The MACS CD8+ T cell Isolation Kit was used to enrich CD8 T cells by negative selection. Cells were sorted on a BD FACSAria II sorter running FACSDiva software, and FlowJo was used to analyze the data. On the study overall, not on this receptor specifically: With only a handful of donors, the study could not reach definitive conclusions about public clonotypes linked to secondary clearance.

Sequencing used naive CD8+ T cells sorted from blood. Interpreted using the paper, the cell subset or site label stands for: total naive CD8+CD45RO- T cells. This clonotype was obtained from a man younger than 35 with hepatitis C virus infection.

The nucleotides read TGCGCCAGCAGCCAAGTAGGACCGGGACAGGGAATTGAAATCGACACCGGGGAGCTGTTTTTT. Its protein is CASSQVGPGQGIEIDTGELFF. The rearranged segments are TRBV4-3 and TRBJ2-2, and TRBD1 aligns with 9 junction nucleotides. The CDR3 contains 21 residues, cysteine and phenylalanine counted. Only the CDR3 part of the read is kept: 63 bases, read in frame from the first base. Here V drops 1 base and J drops 3 bases, and the junction holds 18 bases not matched to any gene. For CDR1 and CDR2, the germline V gene lists LGHNA and YSLEER.